The clone carrying this T cell receptor beta chain appeared a single time. These data belong to a study of blood T cell repertoires in COVID-19. As for the study in general: Acute-phase and convalescent COVID-19 samples originated in the United States, Italy and Spain.

The V and J ends lost 2 bases and 7 bases, in that order; junction bases with no gene match: 7. The CDR3 is 15 residues long. Per germline, CDR1 KGHSH and CDR2 LQKENI. How the authors handled the data: Estimation of nucleated cell counts relied on the amplification of reference gene primers. Data came from immunoSEQ multiplex PCR; TCRdb stores just in-frame clones and leaves some out. The V and J calls and clone size are taken from that table; D and trimming were inferred from the DNA. The sample lists more than 200,000 clones, around 83% occurring once. What was sequenced was peripheral blood. This TCR derives from a woman aged 40 to 55 who had recovered from COVID-19. The rearrangement links TRBV18 to TRBJ2-1; 8 bases are a match to TRBD1. In nucleotides, the CDR3 is TGTGCCAGCTCACCAGGGACAGGAGGAAGGAATGAGCAGTTCTTC. The encoded protein is CASSPGTGGRNEQFF.